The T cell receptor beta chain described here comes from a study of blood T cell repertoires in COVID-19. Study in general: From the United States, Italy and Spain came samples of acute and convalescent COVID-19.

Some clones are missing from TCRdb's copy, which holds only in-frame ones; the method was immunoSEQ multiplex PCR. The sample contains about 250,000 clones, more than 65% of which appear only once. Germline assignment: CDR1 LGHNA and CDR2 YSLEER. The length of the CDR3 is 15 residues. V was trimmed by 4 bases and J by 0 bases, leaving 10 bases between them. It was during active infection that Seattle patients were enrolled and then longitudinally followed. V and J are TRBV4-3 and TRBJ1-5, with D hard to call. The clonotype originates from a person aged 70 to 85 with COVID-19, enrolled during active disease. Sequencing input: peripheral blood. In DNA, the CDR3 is TGCGCCAGCAGCCCGCACTTATATAGCAATCAGCCCCAGCATTTT. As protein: CASSPHLYSNQPQHF.